The 18 T cell receptor beta chains presented below share a single source sample, sequenced in a study of blood T cell repertoires in COVID-19. Clones were sequenced by immunoSEQ multiplex PCR, and TCRdb holds only the in-frame ones, with some missing. The top ten clones hold 9% to 10% of a sample with around 80,000 clones, over 80% of them seen once. Sequenced input: peripheral blood. Receptors were obtained from a human donor in a cohort sampled during active COVID-19.

This chain joins TRBV5-5 and TRBJ1-3; 7 nucleotides match TRBD1. This CDR3 comprises 14 residues. CDR1 SGHKS and CDR2 YYEKEE come from the germline V gene (reference sequence). Losses at the gene ends were 7 bases for V and 4 bases for J; bases not matched to a gene: 8. Written as DNA, the CDR3 is TGTGCCAGCGGCGGAGGGGGCGAGGGAAACACCATATATTTT. This translates into CASGGGGEGNTIYF. The whole variable domain, filled in from reference TRBV5-5 and TRBJ1-3, reads DAGVTQSPTHLIKTRGQQVTLRCSPISGHKSVSWYQQVLGQGPQFIFQYYEKEERGRGNFPDRFSARQFPNYSSELNVNALLLGDSALYLCASGGGGEGNTIYFGEGSWLTVV.

This rearrangement joins TRBV20-1 to TRBJ2-7, with 7 bases that match TRBD1. The germline CDR1 and CDR2 sequences are DFQATT and SNEGSKA (reference sequence). This CDR3 comprises 15 residues. V dropped 3 bases and J dropped 4; count of bases not matched to a gene: 12. The CDR3 is CSASAVRDSLYEQYF. In DNA form, the CDR3 reads TGCAGTGCTAGTGCCGTCAGGGACAGCCTTTACGAGCAGTACTTC.

DNA of the CDR3: TGTGCCAGCAGTCCCGAGTTTGGAGGGGAACCCCTCCACTTT. Translated: CASSPEFGGEPLHF. The chain carries TRBV6-5 and TRBJ1-6; D possibly corresponds to TRBD1 (5 bases). V was clipped by 5 bases and J by 12 bases, with 17 bases between them. The CDR3 length is 14 residues. The germline V gene has CDR1 MNHEY and CDR2 SVGAGI.

The genes are TRBV7-3 and TRBJ2-1, with 8 positions matching TRBD2. The CDR3 covers 14 residues. Germline V gene data show CDR1 as SGHTA and CDR2 as FQGTGA. V was pared by 6 bases and J by 7 bases, with 8 bases of the junction left unmatched. The DNA for the CDR3 is TGTGCCAGCAGTTTATCGGGAGGGGGTAATGAGCAGTTCTTC. It yields the protein CASSLSGGGNEQFF.

The rearrangement uses TRBV7-9 and TRBJ1-2, with TRBD1 matching 8 bases. Germline values: CDR1 SEHNR, CDR2 FQNEAQ (reference sequence). The V gene end was trimmed by 3 bases and the J gene end by 8 bases; junction bases not matched to a gene: 8. The CDR3 contains 14 residues. The CDR3 DNA follows: TGTGCCAGCAGCTTCCCTGGACAGGGCCAAGGCTACACCTTC. It translates to CASSFPGQGQGYTF. The whole variable domain, filled in from reference TRBV7-9 and TRBJ1-2, reads DTGVSQNPRHKITKRGQNVTFRCDPISEHNRLYWYRQTLGQGPEFLTYFQNEAQLEKSRLLSDRFSAERPKGSFSTLEIQRTEQGDSAMYLCASSFPGQGQGYTFGSGTRLTVV.

This sequence joins TRBV3-1 (or the pseudogene TRBV3-2) and TRBJ2-5; D may be TRBD1 (5 bases). With 4 bases removed from V and 2 bases from J, the gap between germline ends came to 11 bases. This CDR3 region has 14 residues. Germline lookup yields CDR1 LGHDT and CDR2 YNNKEL (reference sequence). CDR3 sequence reads: CASSRRREQETQYF. The DNA for the CDR3 is TGTGCCAGCAGCCGCCGCAGGGAACAAGAGACCCAGTACTTC.

The J gene is TRBJ2-1, the V gene TRBV18, with 14 bases aligning to TRBD2. V trimming: 3 bases; J trimming: 7 bases; junction bases outside the gene matches: 5. Germline loops: CDR1 KGHSH, CDR2 LQKENI. CDR3 length: 16 residues. This CDR3 reads CASSPGTSGRLNEQFF. The DNA for the CDR3 is TGTGCCAGCTCACCCGGGACTAGCGGGAGACTAAATGAGCAGTTCTTC.

The rearrangement joins TRBV19 to TRBJ1-2; D is uncertain. Trimming left V 4 bases short and J 8 bases short, with 17 bases between. The CDR3 is made up of 14 amino acids. The germline V gene encodes CDR1 LNHDA and CDR2 SQIVND (reference sequence). The CDR3 sequence: CASSTPEGGRGYTF. The CDR3 DNA reads as TGTGCCAGTAGTACGCCGGAGGGAGGCAGGGGCTACACCTTC.

The genes are TRBV6-5 and TRBJ2-5; the match to TRBD2 covers 7 bases. Germline V gives CDR1 MNHEY, CDR2 SVGAGI. CDR3 size: 14 residues. With V trimmed by 4 bases and J by 5 bases, 7 bases remained unmatched. CDR3 DNA sequence: TGTGCCAGCAGTTGGGGGGGGGTCAAGGAGACCCAGTACTTC. This codes for CASSWGGVKETQYF.

This clone turned up a few times. This rearrangement joins TRBV29-1 to TRBJ2-2; 9 nucleotides align to TRBD1. Germline CDR1 is SQVTM and CDR2 is ANQGSEA. Trimming cost V 5 bases and J 3 bases; bases outside gene matches: 4. The CDR3 length is 14 residues. The CDR3 nucleotides are TGCAGCGTTAGCAGGGACAGGGACACCGGGGAGCTGTTTTTT. Amino acids: CSVSRDRDTGELFF.

The chain employs TRBV6-5 and TRBJ1-3; TRBD1 aligns across 7 bases. Trimming cost V 6 bases and J 2 bases; bases outside gene matches: 4. The CDR3 is 14 residues long. CDR1 is MNHEY and CDR2 is SVGAGI in the germline V gene. CDR3 loop: CASRQQGPGNTIYF. The CDR3 bases are TGTGCCAGCAGACAACAGGGGCCTGGAAACACCATATATTTT.

The CDR3 DNA follows: TGTGCCAGCAGCTTGGAGGGGTTTTTCGCAGATACGCAGTATTTT. Amino acids: CASSLEGFFADTQYF. V is TRBV5-6 and J is TRBJ2-3, with D possibly being TRBD1 (5 bases). The V end was cut by 0 bases, the J end by 4 bases, with 12 bases between. This CDR3 region has 15 residues. Germline CDR1 and CDR2: SGHDT and YYEEEE.

The V and J genes are TRBV5-1 and TRBJ2-2; tentatively, D is TRBD2 (5 bases). V lost 3 bases and J 8 bases, leaving 11 bases between the germline ends. The CDR3 has 13 amino acids. Germline CDR1 reads SGHRS; CDR2 reads YFSETQ. The CDR3 region is CASSSLPGGELFF. In DNA, the CDR3 is TGCGCCAGCAGCTCCCTCCCGGGGGGGGAGCTGTTTTTT.

This chain joins TRBV7-2 and TRBJ1-2, with 7 bases identical to TRBD1. Unmatched junction bases numbered 13, after V lost 1 base and J lost 5 bases. Per the germline V gene, CDR1 is SGHTA and CDR2 is FQGNSA. There are 17 residues in the CDR3. CDR3 nucleotides: TGTGCCAGCAGCTTAGAAGGGGGCGGGGCCCAAACATATGGCTACACCTTC. It yields the protein CASSLEGGGAQTYGYTF.

Here the CDR3 DNA reads TGTGCCATCAGTGATCGGACAGTCCCAGATCAGCCCCAGCATTTT. Its protein is CAISDRTVPDQPQHF. The V gene is TRBV10-3, the J gene TRBJ1-5; TRBD1 is a possible D gene (6 bases). V lost 3 bases to trimming and J lost 5 bases, with 14 bases between them. CDR1 ENHRY and CDR2 SYGVKD come from the germline V gene. This CDR3 comprises 15 residues.

CDR3 bases: TGTGCCAGCTCACCCACTAGACAGGCGAATAGCGAGCAGTACTTC. This codes for CASSPTRQANSEQYF. V is TRBV18 and J is TRBJ2-7; D is possibly TRBD1 (6 bases). Germline CDR1 reads KGHSH; CDR2 reads LQKENI. This CDR3 region has 15 residues. Trimming left V 3 bases short and J 6 bases short, with 18 bases between.

J is TRBJ2-5 and V is TRBV25-1; TRBD1 matches 7 bases. The CDR3 is 15 amino acids. CDR1 is MGHDK, CDR2 SYGVNS, per germline. The V gene end was trimmed by 1 base and the J gene end by 1 base; junction bases not matched to a gene: 3. The CDR3 DNA follows: TGTGCCAGCAGTGAATTTAGACAGGGCCAAGAGACCCAGTACTTC. Amino acids: CASSEFRQGQETQYF. The whole variable domain, filled in from reference TRBV25-1 and TRBJ2-5, reads EADIYQTPRYLVIGTGKKITLECSQTMGHDKMYWYQQDPGMELHLIHYSYGVNSTEKGDLSSESTVSRIRTEHFPLTLESARPSHTSQYLCASSEFRQGQETQYFGPGTRLLVL.

This chain joins TRBV6-6 and TRBJ1-5, with D perhaps TRBD1 (5 bases). The CDR3 contains 13 residues. In germline, CDR1 is MNHNY, CDR2 SVGAGI (reference sequence). Trimming stripped 6 bases from V and 5 bases from J, with 11 bases between. CDR3 bases: TGTGCCAGCAGCAACGGGGGAGATCAGCCCCAGCATTTT. It yields the protein CASSNGGDQPQHF.